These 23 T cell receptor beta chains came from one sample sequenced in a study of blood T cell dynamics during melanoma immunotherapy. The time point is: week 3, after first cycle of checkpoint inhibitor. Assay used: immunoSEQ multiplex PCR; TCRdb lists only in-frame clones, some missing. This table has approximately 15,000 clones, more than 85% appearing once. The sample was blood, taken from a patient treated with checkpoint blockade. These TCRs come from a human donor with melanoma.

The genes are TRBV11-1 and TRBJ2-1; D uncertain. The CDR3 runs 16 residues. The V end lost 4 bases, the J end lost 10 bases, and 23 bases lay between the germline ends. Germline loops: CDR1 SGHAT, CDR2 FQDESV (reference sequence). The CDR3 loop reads CASSSTRATTGREQFF. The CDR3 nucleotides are TGTGCCAGCAGCTCTACAAGGGCTACGACCGGAAGAGAGCAGTTCTTC.

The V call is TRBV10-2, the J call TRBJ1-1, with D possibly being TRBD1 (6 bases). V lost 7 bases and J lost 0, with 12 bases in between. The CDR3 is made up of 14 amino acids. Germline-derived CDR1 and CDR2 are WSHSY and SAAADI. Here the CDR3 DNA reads TGCGCCAGCATGGCGGGACAAATGAACACTGAAGCTTTCTTT. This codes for CASMAGQMNTEAFF.

CDR3 in DNA: TGCAGCGTTGGGACACAAGCCTACGAGCAGTACTTC. It is translated as CSVGTQAYEQYF. V and J are TRBV29-1 and TRBJ2-7, with D perhaps matching TRBD1 (5 bases). CDR3 length equals 12 residues. Germline loops: CDR1 SQVTM, CDR2 ANQGSEA. With 4 bases removed from V and 2 bases from J, the gap between germline ends came to 9 bases.

The CDR3 reads CASSRAKEAFF. CDR3 nucleotides: TGTGCCAGTAGCCGCGCAAAAGAAGCTTTCTTT. This chain uses TRBV19 with TRBJ1-1; D unresolved. Per the germline V gene, CDR1 is LNHDA and CDR2 is SQIVND (reference sequence). This CDR3 comprises 11 residues. The germline V and J ends were trimmed by 6 bases and 8 bases, with 10 bases remaining between them.

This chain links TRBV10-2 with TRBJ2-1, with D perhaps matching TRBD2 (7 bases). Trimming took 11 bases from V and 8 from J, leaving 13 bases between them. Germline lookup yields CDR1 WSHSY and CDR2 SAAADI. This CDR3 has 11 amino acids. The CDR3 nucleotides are TGCGCCTCCTGGGGGGGCGATGAGCAGTTCTTC. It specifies CASWGGDEQFF.

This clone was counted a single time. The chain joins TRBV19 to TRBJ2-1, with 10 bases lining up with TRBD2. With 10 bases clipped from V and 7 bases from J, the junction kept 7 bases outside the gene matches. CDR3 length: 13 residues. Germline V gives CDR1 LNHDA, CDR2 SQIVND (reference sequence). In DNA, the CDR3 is TGTGCCATTAGCGGGAGGACACCTAATGAGCAGTTCTTC. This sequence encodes CAISGRTPNEQFF.

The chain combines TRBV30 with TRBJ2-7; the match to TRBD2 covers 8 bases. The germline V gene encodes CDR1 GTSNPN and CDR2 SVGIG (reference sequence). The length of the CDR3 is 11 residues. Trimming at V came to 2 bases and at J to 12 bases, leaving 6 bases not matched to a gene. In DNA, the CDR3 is TGTGCCTGGAGTAGCGGGGGAGGGACGTACTTC. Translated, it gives CAWSSGGGTYF. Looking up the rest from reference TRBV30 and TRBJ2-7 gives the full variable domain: SQTIHQWPATLVQPVGSPLSLECTVEGTSNPNLYWYRQAAGRGLQLLFYSVGIGQISSEVPQNLSASRPQDRQFILSSKKLLLSDSGFYLCAWSSGGGTYFGPGTRLTVT.

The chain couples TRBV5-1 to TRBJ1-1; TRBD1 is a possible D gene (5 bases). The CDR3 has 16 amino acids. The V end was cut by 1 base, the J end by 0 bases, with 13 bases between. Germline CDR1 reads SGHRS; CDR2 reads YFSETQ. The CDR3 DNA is TGCGCCAGCAGCTTGAGGGGCGCCGGGATGAACACTGAAGCTTTCTTT. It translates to CASSLRGAGMNTEAFF. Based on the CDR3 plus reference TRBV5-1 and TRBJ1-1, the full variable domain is KAGVTQTPRYLIKTRGQQVTLSCSPISGHRSVSWYQQTPGQGLQFLFEYFSETQRNKGNFPGRFSGRQFSNSRSEMNVSTLELGDSALYLCASSLRGAGMNTEAFFGQGTRLTVV.

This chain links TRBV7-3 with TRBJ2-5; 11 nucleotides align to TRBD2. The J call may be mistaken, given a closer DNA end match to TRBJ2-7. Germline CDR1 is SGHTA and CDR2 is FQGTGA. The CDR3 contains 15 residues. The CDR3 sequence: CASSLLAGGSYEQYF. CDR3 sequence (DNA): TGTGCCAGCAGCTTGCTAGCGGGAGGCTCCTACGAGCAGTACTTC.

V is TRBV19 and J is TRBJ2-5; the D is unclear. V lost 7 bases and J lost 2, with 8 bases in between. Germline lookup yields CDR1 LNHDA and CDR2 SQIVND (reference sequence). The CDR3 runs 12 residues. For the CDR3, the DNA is TGTGCCAGTAAAGGACGGCAAGAGACCCAGTACTTC. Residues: CASKGRQETQYF.

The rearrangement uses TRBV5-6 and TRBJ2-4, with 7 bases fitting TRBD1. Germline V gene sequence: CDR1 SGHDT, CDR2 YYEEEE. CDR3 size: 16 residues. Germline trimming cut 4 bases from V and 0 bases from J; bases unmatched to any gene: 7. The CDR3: CASSLQGELAKNIQYF. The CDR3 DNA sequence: TGTGCCAGCAGCCTCCAGGGGGAACTAGCCAAAAACATTCAGTACTTC. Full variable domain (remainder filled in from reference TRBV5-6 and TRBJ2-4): DAGVTQSPTHLIKTRGQQVTLRCSPKSGHDTVSWYQQALGQGPQFIFQYYEEEERQRGNFPDRFSGHQFPNYSSELNVNALLLGDSALYLCASSLQGELAKNIQYFGAGTRLSVL.

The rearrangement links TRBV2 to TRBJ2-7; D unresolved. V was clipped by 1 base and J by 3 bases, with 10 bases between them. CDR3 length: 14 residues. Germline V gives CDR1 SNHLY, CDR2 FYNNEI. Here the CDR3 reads CASSEGVRRYEQYF. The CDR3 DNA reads TGTGCCAGCAGTGAAGGGGTCCGGCGCTACGAGCAGTACTTC.

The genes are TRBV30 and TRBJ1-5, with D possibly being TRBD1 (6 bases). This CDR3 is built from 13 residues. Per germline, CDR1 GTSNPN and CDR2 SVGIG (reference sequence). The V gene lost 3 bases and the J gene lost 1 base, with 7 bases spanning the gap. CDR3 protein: CAWSRGSNQPQHF. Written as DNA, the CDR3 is TGTGCCTGGAGCAGGGGAAGCAATCAGCCCCAGCATTTT.

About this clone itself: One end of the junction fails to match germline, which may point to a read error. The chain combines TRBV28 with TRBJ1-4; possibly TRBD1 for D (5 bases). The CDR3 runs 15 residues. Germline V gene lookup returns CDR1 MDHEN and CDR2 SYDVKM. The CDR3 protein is CAGSSGAAANEKLFF. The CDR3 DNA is TGTGCCGGCAGTTCCGGGGCGGCGGCTAATGAAAAACTGTTTTTT.

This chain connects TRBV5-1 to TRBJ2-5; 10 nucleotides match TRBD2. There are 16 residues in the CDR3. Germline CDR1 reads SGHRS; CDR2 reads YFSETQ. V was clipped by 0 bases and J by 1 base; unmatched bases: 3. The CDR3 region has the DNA TGCGCCAGCAGCTTGGGGTTAGCGGGGGGCCAAGAGACCCAGTACTTC. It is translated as CASSLGLAGGQETQYF. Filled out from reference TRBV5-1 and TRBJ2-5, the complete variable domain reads KAGVTQTPRYLIKTRGQQVTLSCSPISGHRSVSWYQQTPGQGLQFLFEYFSETQRNKGNFPGRFSGRQFSNSRSEMNVSTLELGDSALYLCASSLGLAGGQETQYFGPGTRLLVL.

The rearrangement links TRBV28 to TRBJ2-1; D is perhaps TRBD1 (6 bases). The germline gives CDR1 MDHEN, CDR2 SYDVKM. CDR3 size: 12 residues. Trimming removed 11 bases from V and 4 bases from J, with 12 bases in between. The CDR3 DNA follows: TGTGCCGAAGGACAGTCGTACAATGAGCAGTTCTTC. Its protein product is CAEGQSYNEQFF.

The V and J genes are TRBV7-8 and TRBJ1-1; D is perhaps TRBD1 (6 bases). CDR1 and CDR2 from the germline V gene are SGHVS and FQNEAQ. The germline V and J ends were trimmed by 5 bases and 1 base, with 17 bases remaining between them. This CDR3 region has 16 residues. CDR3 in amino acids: CASSAGGFLSNTEAFF. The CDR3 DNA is TGTGCCAGCAGCGCTGGGGGCTTCCTTTCGAACACTGAAGCTTTCTTT.

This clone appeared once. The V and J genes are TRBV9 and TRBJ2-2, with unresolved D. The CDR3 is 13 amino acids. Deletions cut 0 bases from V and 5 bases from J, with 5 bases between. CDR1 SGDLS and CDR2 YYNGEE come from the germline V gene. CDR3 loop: CASSVAATGELFF. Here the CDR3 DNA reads TGTGCCAGCAGCGTAGCAGCGACCGGGGAGCTGTTTTTT.

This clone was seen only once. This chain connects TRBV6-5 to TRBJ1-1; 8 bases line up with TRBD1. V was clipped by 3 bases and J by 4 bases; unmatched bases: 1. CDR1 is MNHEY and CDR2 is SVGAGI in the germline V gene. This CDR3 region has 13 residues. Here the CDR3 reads CASSYGQGTEAFF. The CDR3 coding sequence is TGTGCCAGCAGTTATGGACAGGGCACTGAAGCTTTCTTT.

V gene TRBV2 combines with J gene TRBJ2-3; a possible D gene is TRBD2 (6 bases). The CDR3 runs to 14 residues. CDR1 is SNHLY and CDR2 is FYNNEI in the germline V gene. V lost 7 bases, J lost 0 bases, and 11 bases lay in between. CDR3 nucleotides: TGTGCCAGCACCCGGGACTCTAGCACAGATACGCAGTATTTT. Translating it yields CASTRDSSTDTQYF.

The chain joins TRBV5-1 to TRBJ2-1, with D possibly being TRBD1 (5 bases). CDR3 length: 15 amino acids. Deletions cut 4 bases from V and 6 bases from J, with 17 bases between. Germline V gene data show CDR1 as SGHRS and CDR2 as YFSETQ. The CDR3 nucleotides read TGCGCCAGCAGCAGAGACAGACCCTACATCAATGAGCAGTTCTTC. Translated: CASSRDRPYINEQFF.

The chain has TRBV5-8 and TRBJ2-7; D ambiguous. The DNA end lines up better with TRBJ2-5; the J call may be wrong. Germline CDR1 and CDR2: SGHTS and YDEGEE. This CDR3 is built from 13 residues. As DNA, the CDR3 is TGTGCCAGCAGCTTGGTCACCGGGGAGACCCAGTACTTC. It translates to CASSLVTGETQYF.

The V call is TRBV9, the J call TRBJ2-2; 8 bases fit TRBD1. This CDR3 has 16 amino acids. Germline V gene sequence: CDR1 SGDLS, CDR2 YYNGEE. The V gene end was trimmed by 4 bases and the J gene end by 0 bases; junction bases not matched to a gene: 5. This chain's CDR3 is CASSPRDRPNTGELFF. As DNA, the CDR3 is TGTGCCAGCAGCCCCCGGGACAGGCCGAACACCGGGGAGCTGTTTTTT.